The rows below give T cell receptor beta chains drawn from one sample of a study of tumor-infiltrating lymphocytes in primary liver carcinoma. TCRdb itself ran the multiplex PCR reads through MiXCR, one entry per CDR3 protein. The data show about 330,000 distinct CDR3 sequences, with 65% seen just once and about 6% held by the top ten. Sequenced sample: peripheral blood. The source is a man aged 40-50 years with primary liver carcinoma and hepatitis B virus infection. CDR3s include the opening cysteine and the closing phenylalanine or tryptophan. The D gene is left open where the match is weak. The size field is filled for only some rows; it gives once, few, many or a size class.

CDR3 DNA	CDR3 protein	J gene	clone size	CDR3 length	V gene	D gene
TGTGCCATCAGTGAGTCTCAGGTGAAGGGGGAGCTGTTTTTT	CAISESQVKGELFF	TRBJ2-2	few	14	TRBV10-3	-
TGTGCCAGCAGTAACGACAGGGAGGGCTTCCTCTCCTACGAGCAGTACTTC	CASSNDREGFLSYEQYF	TRBJ2-7	-	17	TRBV5-4	-
TGTGCCGGCAGCTTCGGTACTAGGAGCACAGATATGCAGTATTTT	CAGSFGTRSTDMQYF	TRBJ2-3	-	15	TRBV11-3	-
TGTGCCAGCAGCCGGCTAGCGGGGTGGGCAAATGAGCAGTTCTTC	CASSRLAGWANEQFF	TRBJ2-1	-	15	TRBV12-3/TRBV12-4	TRBD2
TGTGCCGGCAGTTACTGGACTACCTACGAGCAGTACTTT	CAGSYWTTYEQYF	TRBJ2-7	-	13	TRBV6-2/TRBV6-3	-
TGTGCCAGCAGTCCGGAATTTGGCGAGAAATCACTCCTCCACTTT	CASSPEFGEKSLLHF	TRBJ1-6	-	15	TRBV11-2	-
TGCAGTGCCGCCCGGACTAGCGGGAGGTACGAGCAGTACTTC	CSAARTSGRYEQYF	TRBJ2-7	few	14	TRBV20-1	TRBD2
TGTGCCAGCAGTTTGCTTAGCGGATATACGCAGTATTTT	CASSLLSGYTQYF	TRBJ2-3	-	13	TRBV12-3/TRBV12-4	-
TGTGCCAGCTCACTGACGGCGAGGGAGCAGTACTTC	CASSLTAREQYF	TRBJ2-7	-	12	TRBV18	-
TGTGCCAGCAGCTCCCTGTCAGCGGGAGTCGAGCAGTACTTC	CASSSLSAGVEQYF	TRBJ2-7	-	14	TRBV5-4	TRBD2
TGTGCCAGCAGTCAGGGTTATGGCTACACCTTC	CASSQGYGYTF	TRBJ1-2	few	11	TRBV5-6	-
TGTTCCAGCGGTCTTCAGGGCCTTAACTATGGCTACACCTTC	CSSGLQGLNYGYTF	TRBJ1-2	-	14	TRBV11-2	-
TGTGCCAGCAGTGACCTTACCACAGATACGCAGTATTTT	CASSDLTTDTQYF	TRBJ2-3	-	13	TRBV5-5	-
TGTGCCAGCAGCCAAGATGGAGGTAGGGAGACCCAGTACTTC	CASSQDGGRETQYF	TRBJ2-5	many	14	TRBV4-2	-
TGTGCCAGCAACTTAGAAAGCAGTTCCTACAATGAGCAATTCTTC	CASNLESSSYNEQFF	TRBJ2-1	-	15	TRBV11-2	-
TGTGCCAGCAACTTAGGGGGGCGGAATGAAAAACTGTTTTTT	CASNLGGRNEKLFF	TRBJ1-4	-	14	TRBV11-2	-
TGTGCCAGCAGCCTAGGAGGTAGCAAAATCATTCAGTACTTC	CASSLGGSKIIQYF	TRBJ2-4	once	14	TRBV11-2	-
TGTGCCAGCTCACCACTCTCGGTCGCGACCTCCCCCAGATACTTC	CASSPLSVATSPRYF	TRBJ2-4	-	15	TRBV18	-
TGTGCCAGCAGTCCACCGGGACAGGACGCGAACACCGGGGAGCTGTTTTTT	CASSPPGQDANTGELFF	TRBJ2-2	-	17	TRBV7-9	TRBD1
TGTGCCATCAGTGTCCTAAGTGGCTACACCTTC	CAISVLSGYTF	TRBJ1-2	-	11	TRBV10-3	-
TGTGCCAGCAGCCCCTCCGCCACGGGGTACGAGCAGTACTTC	CASSPSATGYEQYF	TRBJ2-7	-	14	TRBV9	-
TGTGCCAGGAGTTTGTATCGGCTCATCAATCAGCCCCAGCATTTT	CARSLYRLINQPQHF	TRBJ1-5	-	15	TRBV12-3/TRBV12-4	-
TGTGCCAGCAGCGAGCAGGGGGGAAGGGGTGAGCAGTTCTTC	CASSEQGGRGEQFF	TRBJ2-1	-	14	TRBV7-9	-
TGTGCCAGCAGCTTAGAACGGGGGGGCGGATTCTTC	CASSLERGGGFF	TRBJ2-7	many	12	TRBV11-2	TRBD2
TGTGCCAGCAGCTTGGTGCCCGGAAACGGTGGGGGCGCCCTCTACGAGCAGTACTTC	CASSLVPGNGGGALYEQYF	TRBJ2-7	-	19	TRBV5-4	-
TGTGCCAGCAGCCTCCCCGGGACTAGCCAGGGTGAGCAGTACTTC	CASSLPGTSQGEQYF	TRBJ2-7	-	15	TRBV4-2	TRBD2
TGTGCCAGCAGTTTAAGGACTAGCGGGAGTAGGGGACTCTACGAGCAGTACTTC	CASSLRTSGSRGLYEQYF	TRBJ2-7	-	18	TRBV28	TRBD2
TGTGCCAGCAACGTGGGGGAGCAGTACTTC	CASNVGEQYF	TRBJ2-7	many	10	TRBV6-1	-
TGTGTCAGCTCACCACCGATCTTTCTTGAGGAGACCCAGTACTTC	CVSSPPIFLEETQYF	TRBJ2-5	-	15	TRBV18	-